This T cell receptor (beta chain) originates from a study of blood T cell repertoires in COVID-19. Generated by immunoSEQ multiplex PCR, the TCRdb table keeps only in-frame clones and is missing some. Among roughly 500,000 clones listed, approximately 92% were seen once. Enrolment of Seattle patients took place during active infection, and they were followed longitudinally. The source material was peripheral blood. The receptor was isolated from a man younger than 35 with COVID-19, enrolled during active disease.

The CDR3 loop is CASNRDRGSGELFF. The CDR3 DNA follows: TGCGCCAGCAACCGGGACAGGGGATCCGGGGAGCTGTTTTTT. The V call is TRBV10-1, the J call TRBJ2-2, with 10 bases aligning to TRBD1. The CDR3 is 14 residues long. The V and J ends lost 7 bases and 6 bases, in that order; junction bases with no gene match: 5. Germline V lookup: CDR1 WNHNN, CDR2 SYGVQD (reference sequence).